These T cell receptor beta chains were read from a single sample in a study of yellow fever vaccine responses in identical twins. From the RT-PCR reads, TCRdb called clonotypes with MiXCR, one entry per CDR3 protein. The sample has fewer than 9,500 distinct CDR3 sequences, approximately 88% seen once. The sample in question was T cells from blood (PBMCs), unsorted or a sorted subset (not recorded which), obtained before or after yellow fever vaccination (not recorded which). The receptors stem from a young woman who received the yellow fever vaccine. CDR3s include the opening cysteine and the closing phenylalanine or tryptophan. A D gene is named only where the DNA matches it firmly. Size is stated for part of the rows, as once, few or many counts, or as a class when the clone is expanded.

clone size: NA; D gene: NA; CDR3 length: 16; J gene: TRBJ1-4; V gene: TRBV18; CDR3 protein: CASSPVPTRGNEKLFF; CDR3 DNA: TGTGCCAGCTCACCAGTCCCGACACGAGGAAATGAAAAACTGTTTTTT
clone size: NA; D gene: NA; CDR3 length: 14; J gene: TRBJ2-5; V gene: TRBV5-1; CDR3 protein: CASSLFGGEETQYF; CDR3 DNA: TGCGCCAGCAGCTTGTTCGGGGGTGAGGAGACCCAGTACTTC
clone size: NA; D gene: NA; CDR3 length: 12; J gene: TRBJ2-1; V gene: TRBV7-9; CDR3 protein: CASSLEAGQQFF; CDR3 DNA: TGTGCCAGCAGCTTAGAGGCGGGCCAGCAGTTCTTC
clone size: NA; D gene: TRBD2; CDR3 length: 14; J gene: TRBJ2-3; V gene: TRBV10-3; CDR3 protein: CAIRRAGEADTQYF; CDR3 DNA: TGTGCCATCAGGAGAGCGGGAGAGGCAGATACGCAGTATTTT
clone size: NA; D gene: TRBD1; CDR3 length: 14; J gene: TRBJ2-3; V gene: TRBV28; CDR3 protein: CASSTRQGEDTQYF; CDR3 DNA: TGTGCCAGCAGTACTAGACAGGGGGAAGATACGCAGTATTTT
clone size: NA; D gene: TRBD1; CDR3 length: 16; J gene: TRBJ2-2; V gene: TRBV5-4; CDR3 protein: CASSAKTGENTGELFF; CDR3 DNA: TGTGCCAGCAGCGCGAAGACAGGGGAGAACACCGGGGAGCTGTTTTTT
clone size: NA; D gene: NA; CDR3 length: 15; J gene: TRBJ2-1; V gene: TRBV7-9; CDR3 protein: CASSPPGNGVHEQFF; CDR3 DNA: TGTGCCAGCAGCCCACCGGGAAATGGCGTACATGAGCAGTTCTTC
clone size: NA; D gene: NA; CDR3 length: 15; J gene: TRBJ2-1; V gene: TRBV11-2; CDR3 protein: CASSLDHTEGNEQFF; CDR3 DNA: TGTGCCAGCAGCTTAGATCACACAGAGGGCAATGAGCAGTTCTTC
clone size: NA; D gene: TRBD2; CDR3 length: 13; J gene: TRBJ2-5; V gene: TRBV29-1; CDR3 protein: CSGTSGGGDTQYF; CDR3 DNA: TGCAGTGGGACTAGCGGGGGGGGGGATACCCAGTACTTC
clone size: NA; D gene: NA; CDR3 length: 16; J gene: TRBJ2-7; V gene: TRBV7-2; CDR3 protein: CASSLIEEPGVYEQYF; CDR3 DNA: TGTGCCAGCAGCTTAATCGAGGAACCGGGAGTATACGAGCAGTACTTC
clone size: once; D gene: NA; CDR3 length: 15; J gene: TRBJ2-1; V gene: TRBV15; CDR3 protein: CATRRAASSYNEQFF; CDR3 DNA: TGTGCCACCAGAAGAGCGGCTAGCTCCTACAATGAGCAGTTCTTC
clone size: NA; D gene: NA; CDR3 length: 14; J gene: TRBJ1-2; V gene: TRBV2; CDR3 protein: CASSEATVNYGYTF; CDR3 DNA: TGTGCCAGCAGTGAAGCTACCGTTAACTATGGCTACACCTTC
clone size: NA; D gene: NA; CDR3 length: 12; J gene: TRBJ2-1; V gene: TRBV3-1; CDR3 protein: CASSQFDRHQFF; CDR3 DNA: TGTGCCAGCAGCCAATTTGACAGGCACCAGTTCTTC
clone size: NA; D gene: TRBD2; CDR3 length: 15; J gene: TRBJ2-3; V gene: TRBV28; CDR3 protein: CASTLVVGGTDTQYF; CDR3 DNA: TGTGCCAGCACCCTAGTGGTCGGGGGGACAGATACGCAGTATTTT
clone size: NA; D gene: NA; CDR3 length: 15; J gene: TRBJ1-5; V gene: TRBV12-3/TRBV12-4; CDR3 protein: CASLKDHYSNQPQHF; CDR3 DNA: TGTGCCAGCCTCAAAGACCATTATAGCAATCAGCCCCAGCATTTT
clone size: NA; D gene: NA; CDR3 length: 12; J gene: TRBJ2-1; V gene: TRBV18; CDR3 protein: CASSPKGDEQFF; CDR3 DNA: TGTGCCAGCTCACCAAAGGGGGATGAGCAGTTCTTC
clone size: NA; D gene: NA; CDR3 length: 13; J gene: TRBJ1-3; V gene: TRBV29-1; CDR3 protein: CSVASGGQNTIYF; CDR3 DNA: TGCAGCGTTGCGTCGGGGGGCCAGAACACCATATATTTT
clone size: NA; D gene: NA; CDR3 length: 16; J gene: TRBJ2-1; V gene: TRBV4-1; CDR3 protein: CASSQGVGSSYNEQFF; CDR3 DNA: TGCGCCAGCAGCCAAGGGGTGGGTAGCTCCTACAATGAGCAGTTCTTC
clone size: NA; D gene: TRBD2; CDR3 length: 14; J gene: TRBJ2-3; V gene: TRBV24-1; CDR3 protein: CATSPGLAADTQYF; CDR3 DNA: TGTGCCACCAGTCCGGGACTAGCTGCAGATACGCAGTATTTT